These 8 T cell receptor beta chains originate from one sample sequenced in a study of spatial heterogeneity in lung cancer. TCRdb independently ran MiXCR on the 5' RACE reads; one entry per CDR3 protein. This sample has some 120,000 distinct CDR3 sequences; 12% occur once, and the top ten carry approximately 15%. Time point here: blood at routine non-recurrence follow-up after resection. The authors sequenced whole RNA from tumor, nontumor lung or frozen PBMC without sorting. The sample was PBMCs, taken at follow-up. These receptors came from a male donor with early-stage non-small cell lung cancer.

The sample holds many counts of this clonotype. The J gene is TRBJ2-5, the V gene TRBV4-3, with D possibly matching TRBD1 (5 bases). This CDR3 comprises 15 residues. Germline assignment: CDR1 LGHNA and CDR2 YSLEER. V lost 3 bases, J lost 5 bases, and 16 bases lay in between. CDR3 protein: CASSQTVGAFETQYF. CDR3 nucleotides: TGCGCCAGCAGCCAGACGGTTGGGGCTTTCGAGACCCAGTACTTC.

The chain carries TRBV24-1 and TRBJ2-1, with D possibly called TRBD1 or TRBD2 (5 bases each). Germline V gene sequence: CDR1 KGHDR, CDR2 SFDVKD. The V end was cut by 3 bases, the J end by 4 bases, with 21 bases between. The CDR3 loop spans 18 amino acids. Here the CDR3 DNA reads TGTGCCACCAGTGATCCAGAATTTAGGGGAGTGGGATACAATGAGCAGTTCTTC. This sequence encodes CATSDPEFRGVGYNEQFF.

This clonotype was found a few times. J is TRBJ2-7 and V is TRBV2; D could derive from TRBD1 or TRBD2 (6 bases each). The V end was cut by 1 base, the J end by 5 bases, with 15 bases between. The CDR3 extends over 15 amino acids. In germline, CDR1 is SNHLY, CDR2 FYNNEI. CDR3 sequence reads: CASSEDGGFTDEQYF. CDR3 nucleotides: TGTGCCAGCAGTGAAGACGGGGGCTTTACGGACGAGCAGTACTTC. The full variable domain, rest sourced from reference TRBV2 and TRBJ2-7, is EPEVTQTPSHQVTQMGQEVILRCVPISNHLYFYWYRQILGQKVEFLVSFYNNEISEKSEIFDDQFSVERPDGSNFTLKIRSTKLEDSAMYFCASSEDGGFTDEQYFGPGTRLTVT.

The genes are TRBV5-1 and TRBJ2-1, with 11 bases matching TRBD1. The germline gives CDR1 SGHRS, CDR2 YFSETQ. This CDR3 is built from 14 residues. V gave up 5 bases and J gave up 6 bases; unmatched junction bases: 4. This CDR3 is CASRRGTGGNEQFF. The CDR3 region has the DNA TGCGCCAGCAGAAGAGGGACAGGGGGCAATGAGCAGTTCTTC. The whole variable domain, remainder taken from reference TRBV5-1 and TRBJ2-1, is KAGVTQTPRYLIKTRGQQVTLSCSPISGHRSVSWYQQTPGQGLQFLFEYFSETQRNKGNFPGRFSGRQFSNSRSEMNVSTLELGDSALYLCASRRGTGGNEQFFGPGTRLTVL.

This clonotype was found once. DNA of the CDR3: TGCGCCAGCAGCCAAGATTTAATGACCTCTGGGGCCAACGTCCTGACTTTC. It codes for CASSQDLMTSGANVLTF. The chain has TRBV4-3 and TRBJ2-6, with D unclear. CDR1 is LGHNA and CDR2 is YSLEER in the germline V gene. The V end was cut by 0 bases, the J end by 0 bases, with 9 bases between. The length of the CDR3 is 17 residues.

This clonotype was detected a few times. CDR3: CASSWNGQGAGPLHF. The CDR3 DNA is TGCGCCAGCAGCTGGAATGGACAGGGGGCAGGTCCCCTCCACTTT. This chain uses TRBV5-1 with TRBJ1-6; TRBD1 matches at 11 bases. The CDR3 sequence is 15 residues long. V lost 3 bases and J lost 13; bases outside the gene matches: 9. The germline CDR1 and CDR2 sequences are SGHRS and YFSETQ.

In its sample, this clonotype was seen a few times. Here the CDR3 DNA reads TGTGCCAGCAGCCAAGAGGGGGGGGCGAAAAATACGCAGTATTTT. It codes for CASSQEGGAKNTQYF. The rearrangement links TRBV4-2 to TRBJ2-3, with D tentatively TRBD2 (7 bases). Germline lookup yields CDR1 LGHNA and CDR2 YNFKEQ. CDR3 size: 15 residues. V shed 0 bases and J shed 7 bases, with 14 bases lying between them.

The CDR3, as DNA: TGTGCCAGCAGATCCCGACAGGGCGGCTACACCTTC. This codes for CASRSRQGGYTF. This chain uses TRBV6-5 with TRBJ1-2, with TRBD1 matching 7 bases. Germline-derived CDR1 and CDR2 are MNHEY and SVGAGI. V trimming: 6 bases; J trimming: 8 bases; junction bases outside the gene matches: 6. There are 12 residues in the CDR3.